What follows are 20 T cell receptor beta chains derived from one specimen sequenced in a study of blood T cell repertoires in COVID-19. Clones were read by immunoSEQ multiplex PCR, and TCRdb kept only the in-frame ones, dropping some. The repertoire holds around 300,000 clones, with approximately 83% as singletons. What was sequenced was peripheral blood. These receptors were collected from a woman in her twenties or thirties who had recovered from COVID-19.

The V call is TRBV6-6, the J call TRBJ1-2, with D maybe TRBD1 (6 bases). Germline lookup yields CDR1 MNHNY and CDR2 SVGAGI (reference sequence). V shed 7 bases and J shed 3 bases, with 21 bases lying between them. CDR3 length: 16 residues. The CDR3 is CASITSSRDIYYGYTF. In nucleotides, the CDR3 is TGTGCCAGCATTACCTCATCCCGGGACATATACTATGGCTACACCTTC.

This rearrangement joins TRBV7-6 to TRBJ1-1, with D perhaps matching TRBD1 (6 bases). This CDR3 contains 15 residues. Germline V lookup: CDR1 SGHVS, CDR2 FNYEAQ. The germline V and J ends were trimmed by 5 bases and 0 bases, with 13 bases remaining between them. CDR3 residues: CASSPGAQVNTEAFF. The CDR3 bases are TGTGCCAGCAGCCCAGGGGCTCAAGTGAACACTGAAGCTTTCTTT.

The CDR3 DNA sequence: TGCGCCAGCAGTCGGTCTTGCGGGACGGCCACTGAAGCTTTCTTT. Translating gives CASSRSCGTATEAFF. This chain connects TRBV23-1 to TRBJ1-1; D is possibly TRBD1 (5 bases). TRBV23-1 is an open reading frame, and its role is uncertain. V lost 4 bases to trimming and J lost 4 bases, with 16 bases between them. The CDR3 sequence is 15 residues long.

The V and J genes are TRBV5-1 and TRBJ1-5; TRBD1 matches at 8 bases. V lost 0 bases to trimming and J lost 2 bases; unmatched junction nucleotides: 1. The germline gives CDR1 SGHRS, CDR2 YFSETQ. The CDR3 consists of 15 residues. The CDR3 sequence: CASSLETGGNQPQHF. Here the CDR3 DNA reads TGCGCCAGCAGCTTGGAGACAGGGGGCAATCAGCCCCAGCATTTT. Based on the CDR3 plus reference TRBV5-1 and TRBJ1-5, the full variable domain is KAGVTQTPRYLIKTRGQQVTLSCSPISGHRSVSWYQQTPGQGLQFLFEYFSETQRNKGNFPGRFSGRQFSNSRSEMNVSTLELGDSALYLCASSLETGGNQPQHFGDGTRLSIL.

V usage is TRBV11-2 and J usage is TRBJ1-6; D is ambiguous. V was clipped by 7 bases and J by 10 bases, with 17 bases between them. The CDR3 contains 14 residues. CDR1 SGHAT and CDR2 FQNNGV come from the germline V gene. DNA of the CDR3: TGTGCCAGCAACTCCCTGACCAGCGCGTCACCCCTCCACTTT. Translating it yields CASNSLTSASPLHF.

The CDR3 loop is CASSPLYGETQYF. The CDR3, as DNA: TGTGCCAGTAGCCCACTGTACGGGGAGACCCAGTACTTC. The chain joins TRBV19 to TRBJ2-5; no clear D gene. The CDR3 length is 13 residues. Looked up from germline, CDR1 is LNHDA and CDR2 is SQIVND (reference sequence). V was clipped by 6 bases and J by 5 bases, with 13 bases between them.

The genes are TRBV30 and TRBJ1-2; 7 nucleotides match TRBD1. The germline gives CDR1 GTSNPN, CDR2 SVGIG (reference sequence). The CDR3 contains 12 residues. Trimming at V came to 7 bases and at J to 7 bases, leaving 9 bases not matched to a gene. CDR3: CALEGGLGGYTF. The CDR3 DNA is TGTGCCTTGGAAGGGGGCTTAGGTGGCTACACCTTC.

V and J are TRBV11-2 and TRBJ2-5, with 8 bases lining up with TRBD1. Trimming at V came to 5 bases and at J to 5 bases, leaving 1 base not matched to a gene. The length of the CDR3 is 12 residues. CDR1 SGHAT and CDR2 FQNNGV come from the germline V gene. The CDR3, as DNA: TGTGCCAGCAGCAGACAGGGGGAGACCCAGTACTTC. Its protein product is CASSRQGETQYF.

V is TRBV19 and J is TRBJ2-2; unclear D gene. Looked up from germline, CDR1 is LNHDA and CDR2 is SQIVND (reference sequence). V lost 3 bases and J 0 bases, leaving 17 bases between the germline ends. This CDR3 spans 18 amino acids. The CDR3 coding sequence is TGTGCCAGTAGTATCCCCGCGGAGAGGCGGACGAACACCGGGGAGCTGTTTTTT. It specifies CASSIPAERRTNTGELFF. Using reference TRBV19 and TRBJ2-2 for the parts outside the CDR3, the full variable domain is DGGITQSPKYLFRKEGQNVTLSCEQNLNHDAMYWYRQDPGQGLRLIYYSQIVNDFQKGDIAEGYSVSREKKESFPLTVTSAQKNPTAFYLCASSIPAERRTNTGELFFGEGSRLTVL.

This rearrangement joins TRBV12-3 or TRBV12-4 to TRBJ1-2, with TRBD1 matching over 7 bases. V lost 6 bases, J lost 5 bases, and 6 bases stayed unmatched. The CDR3 is 13 residues long. The CDR3 sequence is CASSLQGSYGYTF. CDR3 DNA: TGTGCCAGCAGCTTACAGGGGAGTTATGGCTACACCTTC.

The chain recombines TRBV12-5 with TRBJ1-1; 9 nucleotides align to TRBD1. The CDR3 extends over 12 amino acids. Germline V lookup: CDR1 LGHNT, CDR2 FRNRAP. The ends lost 2 bases at V and 11 bases at J; junction bases unmatched: 3. DNA of the CDR3: TGTGCTAGTGGTTTGACCGGGACAGGGGCTTTCTTT. Translation gives CASGLTGTGAFF.

This rearrangement joins TRBV5-1 to TRBJ2-2; D might be TRBD1 (5 bases). Germline V lookup: CDR1 SGHRS, CDR2 YFSETQ. V was shortened by 0 bases and J by 6 bases, with 9 bases between the two germline ends. CDR3 size: 14 residues. In DNA, the CDR3 is TGCGCCAGCAGCTTGGTACAGGTCGCCGGGGAGCTGTTTTTT. It yields the protein CASSLVQVAGELFF.

This clone showed up just once. The chain uses TRBV7-2 and TRBJ2-3, with 8 bases lining up with TRBD1. Germline V gives CDR1 SGHTA, CDR2 FQGNSA. V shed 5 bases and J 2 bases; nucleotides not matched to a gene: 6. The CDR3 has 15 amino acids. CDR3 DNA sequence: TGTGCCAGCAGCGACGGACAGGGCCCCACAGATACGCAGTATTTT. It encodes CASSDGQGPTDTQYF.

CDR3 region: CASSAGTGLAYEQYF. CDR3 in DNA: TGTGCCAGCAGCGCTGGGACAGGGCTGGCCTACGAGCAGTACTTC. The chain couples TRBV9 to TRBJ2-7, with TRBD1 matching 9 bases. The CDR3 consists of 15 residues. V lost 3 bases to trimming and J lost 2 bases; unmatched junction nucleotides: 6. Germline V lookup: CDR1 SGDLS, CDR2 YYNGEE.

The V gene is TRBV4-1, the J gene TRBJ1-1; D gene unclear. V gave up 0 bases and J gave up 4 bases, with 9 bases separating them. This CDR3 spans 14 amino acids. Per the germline V gene, CDR1 is MGHRA and CDR2 is YSYEKL. The DNA for the CDR3 is TGCGCCAGCAGCCAAGATGGCAGGCCCACTGAAGCTTTCTTT. It codes for CASSQDGRPTEAFF.

This chain joins TRBV7-2 and TRBJ1-5, with 10 positions matching TRBD1. Trimming at V came to 4 bases and at J to 2 bases, leaving 11 bases not matched to a gene. Germline V gives CDR1 SGHTA, CDR2 FQGNSA. The CDR3 totals 18 residues. For the CDR3, the DNA is TGTGCCAGCAGCTCAGGGACAGGGGTCGTCGCGGGCAATCAGCCCCAGCATTTT. Translated: CASSSGTGVVAGNQPQHF.

This clone occurred once. The chain combines TRBV27 with TRBJ1-3, with D possibly matching TRBD1 (6 bases). The germline V gene has CDR1 MNHEY and CDR2 SMNVEV (reference sequence). The CDR3 is 13 residues long. V was clipped by 2 bases and J by 4 bases, with 6 bases between them. CDR3 DNA sequence: TGTGCCAGCAGTTTAAGGGGGGGAAACACCATATATTTT. Residues: CASSLRGGNTIYF.

V is TRBV10-3 and J is TRBJ2-4; TRBD2 is a possible D gene (5 bases). Trimming took off 0 bases at V and 8 bases at J, with 11 bases between the two ends. The length of the CDR3 is 14 residues. Looked up from germline, CDR1 is ENHRY and CDR2 is SYGVKD. DNA of the CDR3: TGTGCCATCAGTGAGTCGACCGTGGAGGACATTCAGTACTTC. It translates to CAISESTVEDIQYF.

The chain carries TRBV3-1 (or the pseudogene TRBV3-2) and TRBJ2-5; D uncertain. V was cut by 1 base and J by 4 bases, with 4 bases left in between. Germline V CDR1 and CDR2: LGHDT, YNNKEL (reference sequence). This CDR3 has 12 residues. The CDR3 bases are TGTGCCAGCAGCCAAGCTAGAGAGACCCAGTACTTC. It codes for CASSQARETQYF.

The rearrangement links TRBV5-4 to TRBJ2-3, with D possibly being TRBD2 (6 bases). The V gene's germline CDR1 is SGHNT and CDR2 YYREEE (reference sequence). V lost 3 bases and J 8 bases, leaving 19 bases between the germline ends. The CDR3 is 15 amino acids. The CDR3 bases are TGTGCCAGCAGCTATAGGGACTTGCGAGAGGGTACGCAGTATTTT. It is translated as CASSYRDLREGTQYF.